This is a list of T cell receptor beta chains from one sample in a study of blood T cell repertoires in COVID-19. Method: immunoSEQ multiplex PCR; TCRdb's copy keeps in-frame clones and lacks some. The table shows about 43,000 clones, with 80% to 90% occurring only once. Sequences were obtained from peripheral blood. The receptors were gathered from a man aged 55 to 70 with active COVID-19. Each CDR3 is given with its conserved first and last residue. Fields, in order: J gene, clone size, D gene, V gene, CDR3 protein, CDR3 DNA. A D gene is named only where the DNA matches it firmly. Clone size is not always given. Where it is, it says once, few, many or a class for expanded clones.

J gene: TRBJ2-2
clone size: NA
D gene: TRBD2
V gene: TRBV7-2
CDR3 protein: CASRTSGREWIGELFF
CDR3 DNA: TGTGCCAGCAGGACTAGCGGGAGAGAATGGATCGGGGAGCTGTTTTTT

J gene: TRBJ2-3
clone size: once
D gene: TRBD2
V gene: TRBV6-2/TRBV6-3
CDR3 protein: CASSPRGTSGSTDTQYF
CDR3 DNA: TGTGCCAGCAGCCCTAGGGGGACTAGCGGGAGCACAGATACGCAGTATTTT

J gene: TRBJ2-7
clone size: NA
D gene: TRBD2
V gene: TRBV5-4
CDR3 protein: CASSVSGGRRPWPTSYEQYF
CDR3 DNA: TGTGCCAGCAGCGTGAGCGGGGGCAGGCGACCCTGGCCTACTTCCTACGAGCAGTACTTC

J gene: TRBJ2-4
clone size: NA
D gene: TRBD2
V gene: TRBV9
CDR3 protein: CASSVGVAGGHKNIQYF
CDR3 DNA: TGTGCCAGCAGCGTAGGAGTGGCGGGAGGGCACAAAAACATTCAGTACTTC

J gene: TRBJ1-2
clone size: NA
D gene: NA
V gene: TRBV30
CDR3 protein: CAWGTDSAGYTF
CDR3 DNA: TGTGCCTGGGGGACCGACTCAGCTGGCTACACCTTC

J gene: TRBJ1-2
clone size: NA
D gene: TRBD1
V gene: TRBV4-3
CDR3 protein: CASSQARGDRDGYTF
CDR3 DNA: TGCGCCAGCAGCCAAGCTAGGGGGGACAGGGATGGCTACACCTTC

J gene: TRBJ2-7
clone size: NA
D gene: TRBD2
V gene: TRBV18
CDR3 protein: CASSPPRGSGNYEQYF
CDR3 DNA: TGTGCCAGCTCACCTCCCCGGGGTAGCGGGAACTACGAGCAGTACTTC

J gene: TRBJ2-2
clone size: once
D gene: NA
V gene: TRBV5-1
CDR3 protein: CASSPPGRGSTGELFF
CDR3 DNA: TGCGCCAGCAGTCCCCCGGGGAGGGGGTCCACCGGGGAGCTGTTTTTT

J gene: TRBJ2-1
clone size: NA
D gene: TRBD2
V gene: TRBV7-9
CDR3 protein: CASSYSSGRRNEQFF
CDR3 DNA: TGTGCCAGCAGCTATTCTAGCGGGAGGCGCAATGAGCAGTTCTTC

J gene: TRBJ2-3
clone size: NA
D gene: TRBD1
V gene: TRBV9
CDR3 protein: CASSVLSGGWADTQYF
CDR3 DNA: TGTGCCAGCAGCGTACTATCAGGGGGTTGGGCAGATACGCAGTATTTT

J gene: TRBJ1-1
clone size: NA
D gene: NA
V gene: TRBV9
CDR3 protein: CASSGQLGGEAFF
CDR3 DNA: TGTGCCAGCAGCGGACAGCTGGGAGGTGAAGCTTTCTTT

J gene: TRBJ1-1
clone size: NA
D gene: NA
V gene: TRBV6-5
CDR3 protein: CASSYSKNTEAFF
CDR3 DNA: TGTGCCAGCAGTTACTCTAAGAACACTGAAGCTTTCTTT

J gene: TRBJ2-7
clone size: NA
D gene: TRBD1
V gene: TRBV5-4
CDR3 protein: CASSWADREIRYEQYF
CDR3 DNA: TGTGCCAGCAGCTGGGCGGACAGGGAAATCAGGTACGAGCAGTACTTC

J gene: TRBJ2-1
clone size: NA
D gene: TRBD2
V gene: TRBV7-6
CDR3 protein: CASSLRTSGSVSYNEQFF
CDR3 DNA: TGTGCCAGCAGCCTCAGGACTAGCGGGAGTGTGTCCTACAATGAGCAGTTCTTC

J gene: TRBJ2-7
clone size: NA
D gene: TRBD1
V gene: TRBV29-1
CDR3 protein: CSVEPGQGSYEQYF
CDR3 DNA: TGCAGCGTTGAACCGGGACAGGGCTCCTACGAGCAGTACTTC

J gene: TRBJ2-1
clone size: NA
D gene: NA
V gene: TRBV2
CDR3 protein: CASSELSRVIYNEQFF
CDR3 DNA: TGTGCCAGCAGTGAACTTTCCAGGGTAATCTACAATGAGCAGTTCTTC

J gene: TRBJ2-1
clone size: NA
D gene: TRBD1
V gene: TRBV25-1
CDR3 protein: CASSDGQGGYNEQFF
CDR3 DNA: TGTGCCAGCAGTGATGGACAGGGGGGTTACAATGAGCAGTTCTTC

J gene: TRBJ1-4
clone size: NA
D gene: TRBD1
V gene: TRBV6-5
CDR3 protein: CASSYTGGLAEKLFF
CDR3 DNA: TGTGCCAGCAGTTATACAGGGGGATTGGCTGAAAAACTGTTTTTT

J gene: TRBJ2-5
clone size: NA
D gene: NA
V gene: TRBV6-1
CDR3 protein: CASSEALAGVGETQYF
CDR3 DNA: TGTGCCAGCAGTGAAGCCCTAGCAGGGGTGGGGGAGACCCAGTACTTC

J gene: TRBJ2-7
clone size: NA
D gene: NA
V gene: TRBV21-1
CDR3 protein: CASSKRPGEQYF
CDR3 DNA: TGTGCCAGCAGCAAGCGTCCGGGCGAGCAGTACTTC

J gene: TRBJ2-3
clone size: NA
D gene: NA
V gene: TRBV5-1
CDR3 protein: CASSKRQVGLTDTQYF
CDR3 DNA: TGCGCCAGCAGCAAAAGACAGGTTGGGTTGACAGATACGCAGTATTTT

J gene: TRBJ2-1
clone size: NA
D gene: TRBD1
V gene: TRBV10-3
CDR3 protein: CAISTRQGANEQFF
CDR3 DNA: TGTGCCATCAGTACAAGACAGGGGGCTAATGAGCAGTTCTTC

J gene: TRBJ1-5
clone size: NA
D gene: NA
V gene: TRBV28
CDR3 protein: CASSSLEGAQPQHF
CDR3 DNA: TGTGCCAGCAGTTCTCTGGAGGGCGCGCAGCCCCAGCATTTT